A single sample gave rise to the 30 T cell receptor beta chains below, sequenced in a study of spatial heterogeneity in lung cancer. Overall study results and limits: The study found that expanded intratumoral alpha and beta TCR counts tracked tumor mutation counts.

TCRdb redid the calling of the 5' RACE reads with MiXCR, one entry per CDR3 protein. In the table there are several thousand distinct CDR3 sequences, approximately 7.5% of which are singletons. Time point described: sample taken at primary tumor resection. The antigens these receptors bind are not known. The sample in question was lung tumor tissue, obtained at surgery. Source of these receptors: a female donor with early-stage non-small cell lung cancer.

Sample share makes this clonotype medium-sized. The chain employs TRBV20-1 and TRBJ2-7; no clear D. The CDR3 covers 14 residues. Trimming shortened V by 4 bases and J by 7 bases, and 20 bases separated the two germline ends. Germline CDR1 DFQATT, CDR2 SNEGSKA (reference sequence). The CDR3 sequence is CSANDNYVLREQYF. CDR3 coding DNA: TGCAGTGCTAACGACAACTACGTTCTGAGGGAGCAGTACTTC.

This clonotype turned up a few times. The V gene is TRBV7-2, the J gene TRBJ2-2, with 10 positions matching TRBD2. The trim removed 5 bases at V and 5 bases at J, leaving 11 bases unmatched. CDR1 and CDR2 from the germline V gene are SGHTA and FQGNSA. The CDR3 is 17 residues long. CDR3 DNA sequence: TGTGCCAGCAGCCCCCCCGGGATAGCGGGGGGAACCGGGGAGCTGTTTTTT. This encodes CASSPPGIAGGTGELFF.

This clonotype has ten or more counts. CDR3: CASSSPPSEQYF. DNA for the CDR3: TGTGCCAGCAGCTCCCCACCGTCAGAGCAGTACTTC. V and J are TRBV13 and TRBJ2-7, with no clear D. Trimming stripped 4 bases from V and 7 bases from J, with 11 bases between. From germline, CDR1 is PRHDT and CDR2 FYEKMQ (reference sequence). There are 12 residues in the CDR3.

The chain joins TRBV6-2 or TRBV6-3 to TRBJ2-1; D is unresolved. The V end lost 6 bases, the J end lost 0 bases, and 6 bases lay between the germline ends. The CDR3 extends over 13 amino acids. Germline V gene sequence: CDR1 MNHEY, CDR2 SVGEGT. Here the CDR3 reads CASRDVSYNEQFF. The DNA for the CDR3 is TGTGCCAGCAGGGACGTCTCCTACAATGAGCAGTTCTTC.

In this sample, this clonotype turned up many times. This chain uses TRBV12-3 or TRBV12-4 with TRBJ1-3; unclear D gene. Trimming shortened V by 3 bases and J by 0 bases, and 12 bases separated the two germline ends. CDR3 size: 16 residues. In DNA, the CDR3 is TGTGCCAGCAGTTTTCGAGCAGGAAGCTCTGGAAACACCATATATTTT. Protein sequence: CASSFRAGSSGNTIYF.

This clonotype was seen repeatedly, ten times or more. This rearrangement joins TRBV7-9 to TRBJ2-7; 9 positions agree with TRBD2. CDR3 size: 16 residues. The V segment lost 0 bases and the J segment 6 bases; nucleotides outside the gene matches: 9. The germline gives CDR1 SEHNR, CDR2 FQNEAQ (reference sequence). The CDR3 region is CASSLALAGTVTEQYF. The CDR3 nucleotides read TGTGCCAGCAGCTTAGCTCTAGCGGGGACCGTTACCGAGCAGTACTTC.

This clonotype rates as medium-sized. The chain carries TRBV5-1 and TRBJ2-3, with D possibly called TRBD1 or TRBD2 (5 bases each). V lost 4 bases to trimming and J lost 4 bases, with 16 bases between them. CDR3 length: 15 amino acids. Germline assignment: CDR1 SGHRS and CDR2 YFSETQ. The CDR3 here is CASSPDRGSSDTQYF. For the CDR3, the DNA is TGCGCCAGCAGCCCTGACAGAGGGTCGTCAGATACGCAGTATTTT. Variable domain in full (rest from reference TRBV5-1 and TRBJ2-3): KAGVTQTPRYLIKTRGQQVTLSCSPISGHRSVSWYQQTPGQGLQFLFEYFSETQRNKGNFPGRFSGRQFSNSRSEMNVSTLELGDSALYLCASSPDRGSSDTQYFGPGTRLTVL.

Many counts were recorded for this clonotype. The chain employs TRBV28 and TRBJ2-3, with 7 bases aligning to TRBD1. With 10 bases clipped from V and 5 bases from J, the junction kept 12 bases outside the gene matches. The CDR3 length is 14 residues. CDR1 is MDHEN and CDR2 is SYDVKM in the germline V gene. CDR3 protein: CAIERRQGRDTQYF. DNA for the CDR3: TGTGCCATCGAGAGGAGACAGGGTAGAGATACGCAGTATTTT.

This clonotype appeared many times. This chain uses TRBV12-3 or TRBV12-4 with TRBJ2-1, with 8 bases matching TRBD1. The CDR3 runs 16 residues. V lost 5 bases, J lost 2 bases, and 8 bases stayed unmatched. The CDR3 region is CASSAGTGAAYNEQFF. Written as DNA, the CDR3 is TGTGCCAGCAGTGCCGGGACAGGTGCTGCCTACAATGAGCAGTTCTTC.

This clonotype was found many times. V is TRBV27 and J is TRBJ1-1, with TRBD1 identical over 7 bases. Trimming took 7 bases from V and 5 from J; bases not matched to a gene: 10. Germline assignment: CDR1 MNHEY and CDR2 SMNVEV (reference sequence). The CDR3 runs to 14 residues. As DNA, the CDR3 is TGTGCCAGCAAAATCCTAACAGGGGAGACTGAAGCTTTCTTT. Translation: CASKILTGETEAFF.

By share, this clonotype ranks as medium-sized. The chain uses TRBV2 and TRBJ1-5, with a weak D call TRBD1 (6 bases). This CDR3 spans 15 amino acids. The germline V and J ends were trimmed by 6 bases and 0 bases, with 12 bases remaining between them. The germline CDR1 and CDR2 sequences are SNHLY and FYNNEI. The CDR3 bases are TGTGCCAGCAGCGACACAGGGTATAGCAATCAGCCCCAGCATTTT. It codes for CASSDTGYSNQPQHF. Full variable domain (outside the CDR3, taken from reference TRBV2 and TRBJ1-5): EPEVTQTPSHQVTQMGQEVILRCVPISNHLYFYWYRQILGQKVEFLVSFYNNEISEKSEIFDDQFSVERPDGSNFTLKIRSTKLEDSAMYFCASSDTGYSNQPQHFGDGTRLSIL.

This clonotype has at least ten counts. This chain uses TRBV7-2 with TRBJ2-2; D unresolved. V lost 1 base, J lost 3 bases, and 12 bases lay in between. The CDR3 spans 16 residues. Germline CDR1 reads SGHTA; CDR2 reads FQGNSA. CDR3 DNA: TGTGCCAGCAGCTTAGTTTTCGCCAAAGACACCGGGGAGCTGTTTTTT. This gives the protein CASSLVFAKDTGELFF.

By share of the sample, this clonotype is medium-sized (0.01 to 0.1%). J is TRBJ2-1 and V is TRBV20-1; D is uncertain. CDR3 size: 14 residues. Germline lookup yields CDR1 DFQATT and CDR2 SNEGSKA (reference sequence). Deletions cut 3 bases from V and 0 bases from J, with 9 bases between. The CDR3 DNA follows: TGCAGTGCTAGTAGGCAGGTCTCCTACAATGAGCAGTTCTTC. Translating gives CSASRQVSYNEQFF.

The chain links TRBV7-2 to TRBJ2-7, with 12 bases matching TRBD2. V lost 5 bases, J lost 0 bases, and 2 bases stayed unmatched. The CDR3 is 15 residues long. Germline lookup yields CDR1 SGHTA and CDR2 FQGNSA. CDR3 sequence reads: CASSQTSGSSYEQYF. CDR3 bases: TGTGCCAGCAGCCAGACTAGCGGGAGCTCCTACGAGCAGTACTTC.

In this sample, this clonotype turned up many times. J is TRBJ1-1 and V is TRBV5-1; D perhaps matches TRBD1 (6 bases). Germline V gene lookup returns CDR1 SGHRS and CDR2 YFSETQ. V dropped 0 bases and J dropped 5 bases, with 14 bases sitting between them. The CDR3 extends over 15 amino acids. The CDR3 is CASSLDSGGYTEAFF. For the CDR3, the DNA is TGCGCCAGCAGCTTGGATTCCGGGGGCTATACTGAAGCTTTCTTT.

This clonotype is medium-sized (0.01 to 0.1%). The chain recombines TRBV30 with TRBJ2-3; the match to TRBD2 covers 7 bases. CDR3 length equals 12 residues. Trimming at V came to 1 base and at J to 14 bases, leaving 9 bases not matched to a gene. CDR1 is GTSNPN and CDR2 is SVGIG in the germline V gene (reference sequence). This chain's CDR3 is CAWSDREALVYF. CDR3 in DNA: TGTGCCTGGAGTGACCGGGAGGCCCTTGTGTATTTT.

This clonotype is categorized as medium-sized. The J gene is TRBJ2-5, the V gene TRBV20-1; D is ambiguous. CDR1 DFQATT and CDR2 SNEGSKA come from the germline V gene (reference sequence). There are 13 residues in the CDR3. The CDR3 region has the DNA TGCAGAGCTGAGGCCCACACCCAAGAGACCCAGTACTTC. Amino acids: CRAEAHTQETQYF.

This clonotype has just a few counts. The chain joins TRBV20-1 to TRBJ1-3; 9 positions match TRBD1. With V trimmed by 6 bases and J by 8 bases, 8 bases remained unmatched. CDR3 length: 13 residues. The germline CDR1 and CDR2 sequences are DFQATT and SNEGSKA (reference sequence). CDR3: CSATGQGRDTIYF. The CDR3 DNA sequence: TGCAGTGCAACCGGACAGGGGAGGGACACCATATATTTT.

This clonotype is categorized as medium-sized. V and J are TRBV25-1 and TRBJ2-7, with 7 bases lining up with TRBD2. V was clipped by 3 bases and J by 3 bases; unmatched bases: 8. From germline, CDR1 is MGHDK and CDR2 SYGVNS. The length of the CDR3 is 15 residues. CDR3 coding DNA: TGTGCCAGCAGTGAGCTAGGCGGGGGACTCTACGAGCAGTACTTC. Protein product: CASSELGGGLYEQYF.

This clonotype was counted ten times or more. The chain couples TRBV6-1 to TRBJ2-3; 7 bases are shared with TRBD1. This CDR3 is built from 15 residues. Per the germline V gene, CDR1 is MNHNS and CDR2 is SASEGT. Unmatched junction bases numbered 13, after V lost 6 bases and J lost 7 bases. CDR3 sequence (DNA): TGTGCCAGCAGCGATGGTAGGGGGCCGCCGTATACGCAGTATTTT. This sequence encodes CASSDGRGPPYTQYF.

Judged by abundance, this clonotype is medium-sized. The V and J genes are TRBV9 and TRBJ1-4, with 7 positions matching TRBD1. Germline loops: CDR1 SGDLS, CDR2 YYNGEE. There are 13 residues in the CDR3. V trimming: 4 bases; J trimming: 7 bases; junction bases outside the gene matches: 4. CDR3 DNA: TGTGCCAGCAGCCCACAGGGGCGTGAAAAACTGTTTTTT. Its translation: CASSPQGREKLFF.

This clonotype was detected many times. The rearrangement links TRBV5-5 to TRBJ2-5; 14 nucleotides agree with TRBD2. The CDR3 runs 18 residues. Looked up from germline, CDR1 is SGHKS and CDR2 is YYEKEE (reference sequence). J lost 1 base, V lost 4 bases, and 9 bases had no gene match. In nucleotides, the CDR3 is TGTGCCAGCAGCCCCGGGACTAGCGGGAGTCCGGCCCAAGAGACCCAGTACTTC. Translating it yields CASSPGTSGSPAQETQYF. The full variable domain, rest sourced from reference TRBV5-5 and TRBJ2-5, is DAGVTQSPTHLIKTRGQQVTLRCSPISGHKSVSWYQQVLGQGPQFIFQYYEKEERGRGNFPDRFSARQFPNYSSELNVNALLLGDSALYLCASSPGTSGSPAQETQYFGPGTRLLVL.

This clonotype has at least ten counts. CDR3 loop: CSAREETQYF. CDR3 coding DNA: TGCAGTGCTAGGGAAGAGACCCAGTACTTC. The chain carries TRBV20-1 and TRBJ2-5; D not certain. CDR1 and CDR2 from the germline V gene are DFQATT and SNEGSKA (reference sequence). The germline V and J ends were trimmed by 3 bases and 3 bases, with 2 bases remaining between them. The CDR3 contains 10 residues.

This clonotype came up many times. This chain connects TRBV6-2 or TRBV6-3 to TRBJ2-7, with 7 bases lining up with TRBD2. Germline lookup yields CDR1 MNHEY and CDR2 SVGEGT. The CDR3 is 17 residues long. Losses at the gene ends were 2 bases for V and 3 bases for J; bases not matched to a gene: 13. CDR3 in amino acids: CASSYPSTGTKNYEQYF. CDR3 bases: TGTGCCAGCAGTTACCCCTCAACCGGGACTAAGAACTACGAGCAGTACTTC.

In its sample, this clonotype was seen a few times. The chain recombines TRBV6-5 with TRBJ2-5; unclear D gene. CDR1 MNHEY and CDR2 SVGAGI come from the germline V gene. Trimming stripped 4 bases from V and 6 bases from J, with 9 bases between. There are 12 residues in the CDR3. The CDR3 is CASSSPPKTQYF. CDR3 in DNA: TGTGCCAGCAGTTCCCCGCCGAAGACCCAGTACTTC.

Relative to its sample, this clonotype is large. The rearrangement links TRBV7-8 to TRBJ2-2; 13 positions agree with TRBD2. Trimming removed 3 bases from V and 6 bases from J; junction bases left unmatched: 1. The CDR3 loop spans 15 amino acids. Germline CDR1 is SGHVS and CDR2 is FQNEAQ. The CDR3 bases are TGTGCCAGCAGCTTGGGACTAGCGGGGTCCGGGGAGCTGTTTTTT. It yields the protein CASSLGLAGSGELFF.

This clonotype has ten or more counts. CDR3 sequence (DNA): TGTGCAAGTCGCTTAGCGCGGCAGGGGCCGCCCAGACTAATAGCCAAAAACATTCAGTACTTC. Protein product: CASRLARQGPPRLIAKNIQYF. The V and J genes are TRBV12-2 and TRBJ2-4; TRBD1 is taken as the D call from the table, unchecked against the DNA. TRBV12-2 is a listed pseudogene. This CDR3 comprises 21 residues.

This clonotype occurred many times. The chain combines TRBV12-3 or TRBV12-4 with TRBJ2-7; D call uncertain. The CDR3 has 12 amino acids. Between the trimmed V and J ends, which lost 3 bases and 3 bases, there was a span of 6 bases. The DNA of the CDR3 is TGTGCCAGCAGTTTCTCGGGCTACGAGCAGTACTTC. It yields the protein CASSFSGYEQYF.

This clonotype was detected many times. The chain links TRBV6-2 or TRBV6-3 to TRBJ1-5, with no clear D. Germline-derived CDR1 and CDR2 are MNHEY and SVGEGT. Deletions cut 7 bases from V and 0 bases from J, with 10 bases between. The CDR3 consists of 14 residues. This chain's CDR3 is CASNSGFSNQPQHF. Here the CDR3 DNA reads TGTGCCAGCAATTCGGGGTTTAGCAATCAGCCCCAGCATTTT.

This clonotype was observed at least ten times. The chain employs TRBV5-6 and TRBJ1-2; TRBD1 is a possible D gene (6 bases). The CDR3 sequence is 14 residues long. V dropped 0 bases and J dropped 4 bases, with 10 bases sitting between them. Looked up from germline, CDR1 is SGHDT and CDR2 is YYEEEE. CDR3 region: CASSLDRAIYGYTF. In nucleotides, the CDR3 is TGTGCCAGCAGCTTGGACAGGGCGATCTATGGCTACACCTTC.